This TCR beta chain was found in a study of cytomegalovirus exposure and HLA in healthy donors. Whole-study context: One earlier analysis, a look at 180 million or so T cells, found some 100 million unique TCR beta sequences. The study's findings and limits: Analysis performed later showed TCR beta chains linked to HLA being more clonally expanded than equally common others.

Points on this clone: Its antigen is undetermined.

The CDR3 contains 13 residues. With 1 base removed from V and 4 bases from J, the gap between germline ends came to 7 bases. Per germline, CDR1 SNHLY and CDR2 FYNNEI. The PCR made use of 60 Vbeta and 13 Jbeta primers. Sequencing used immunoSEQ multiplex PCR; TCRdb keeps in-frame clones, though not all of them. The sample contains 150,000 to 200,000 clones, about 80% of which appear only once. The chain links TRBV2 to TRBJ1-2; D is unclear. Sequenced sample: PBMCs. The source is a woman aged 40 to 49 in good health and CMV-seronegative. Written as DNA, the CDR3 is TGTGCCAGCAGTGAAGACAGTTCCTATGGCTACACCTTC. Protein product: CASSEDSSYGYTF.